This TCR beta chain was identified during a study of blood T cells in healthy people across ages. General study findings and limits: Estimates of total diversity, which came from one million sequenced T cells, were considered to be underestimates. As age increased, TCR beta diversity per million T cells fell in a roughly linear fashion.

Comment on this clonotype: Its antigen is currently unknown. The limits of the CDR3 on the DNA are not certain, so only TCRdb's listed CDR3 is given.

For the second PCR, which ran for roughly 7 to 11 cycles, a sample-barcoded 5' primer and a J-beta primer mix were used. TCRdb processed the 5' RACE reads anew with MiXCR; each CDR3 protein has one entry. This sample has 1.5 million to 2 million distinct CDR3 sequences; 25% to 30% occur once, and the top ten carry roughly 8.2%. Each donor had roughly 10 milliliters of peripheral blood drawn. Extraction yielded at least 6 micrograms of total RNA per sample. The CDR3 is 14 residues long, ends included. Germline V gives CDR1 SNHLY, CDR2 FYNNEI. This chain joins TRBV2 and TRBJ1-2; the D call TRBD1 from the table was never checked on the DNA. The TCR originated in a woman in her thirties in good health. Sequenced sample: blood. CDR3 residues: CASLDWGLNYGCTF.